The 25 T cell receptor beta chains below were found in one sample sequenced in a study of T cells in Graves' hyperthyroidism and ophthalmopathy. RNA transcripts served as the template for amplifying TCR beta CDR3 regions. The HTBI set primed first-round TCR CDR3 RT-PCR. One entry per CDR3 protein results from TCRdb running MiXCR on the multiplex PCR reads. The data contain 700,000 or so distinct CDR3 sequences, around 17% of them singletons. Sequencing was done on a sample of blood. These receptors originate from a man aged 18 to 30 with Graves' hyperthyroidism.

The V and J genes are TRBV2 and TRBJ1-6; D unclear. The CDR3 is 14 residues long. The germline CDR1 and CDR2 sequences are SNHLY and FYNNEI. V was trimmed by 8 bases and J by 2 bases, leaving 10 bases between them. CDR3 loop: CASATQTYNSPLHF. The CDR3 nucleotides read TGTGCCAGCGCTACCCAGACCTATAATTCACCCCTCCACTTT. Together with reference TRBV2 and TRBJ1-6, the CDR3 gives the full variable domain: EPEVTQTPSHQVTQMGQEVILRCVPISNHLYFYWYRQILGQKVEFLVSFYNNEISEKSEIFDDQFSVERPDGSNFTLKIRSTKLEDSAMYFCASATQTYNSPLHFGNGTRLTVT.

This clonotype was seen many times. V is TRBV27 and J is TRBJ2-7; 9 bases align to TRBD1. Losses at the gene ends were 5 bases for V and 3 bases for J; bases not matched to a gene: 5. Germline V lookup: CDR1 MNHEY, CDR2 SMNVEV (reference sequence). The length of the CDR3 is 14 residues. CDR3 residues: CASSTKTGGYEQYF. In nucleotides, the CDR3 is TGTGCCAGCAGTACCAAGACAGGGGGCTACGAGCAGTACTTC.

This clonotype was seen a handful of times. J is TRBJ2-5 and V is TRBV20-1; D is ambiguous. V lost 6 bases and J 10 bases, leaving 24 bases between the germline ends. CDR1 is DFQATT, CDR2 SNEGSKA, per germline (reference sequence). The CDR3 runs 14 residues. As DNA, the CDR3 is TGCAGTGCCAGCATCAGCGCCGCCAAGGTTGACCAGTACTTC. Translation gives CSASISAAKVDQYF.

The CDR3 region has the DNA TGTGCCAGCAGTTACTCGACTGCGGCAGGCTGCAATGAGCAGTTCTTC. It codes for CASSYSTAAGCNEQFF. The chain employs TRBV6-5 and TRBJ2-1; D remains unclear. The germline CDR1 and CDR2 sequences are MNHEY and SVGAGI. The CDR3 is 16 residues long. Trimming stripped 0 bases from V and 6 bases from J, with 15 bases between.

This clonotype was observed a handful of times. This chain connects TRBV19 to TRBJ2-3; TRBD2 matches 9 bases. In germline, CDR1 is LNHDA, CDR2 SQIVND (reference sequence). V lost 3 bases and J lost 2; bases outside the gene matches: 6. This CDR3 is built from 16 residues. The CDR3 loop reads CASSIVLAGITDTQYF. The CDR3, as DNA: TGTGCCAGTAGTATCGTCCTAGCGGGGATCACAGATACGCAGTATTTT.

In regard to this clonotype: At one boundary the junction diverges from the germline segment, which might be a read error. The chain employs TRBV4-2 and TRBJ2-1; the match to TRBD1 covers 8 bases. The V gene's germline CDR1 is LGHNA and CDR2 YNFKEQ. The CDR3 covers 16 residues. This chain's CDR3 is CASSLDPWTGNNEQLF. The CDR3 DNA sequence: TGTGCCAGCAGCCTCGACCCTTGGACAGGGAACAATGAGCAGCTCTTC.

This chain joins TRBV4-1 and TRBJ1-4; 8 bases map to TRBD1. V trimming: 4 bases; J trimming: 8 bases; junction bases outside the gene matches: 9. This CDR3 spans 15 amino acids. Germline CDR1 and CDR2: MGHRA and YSYEKL. The CDR3 here is CASSLTGTGGEKLFF. The CDR3, as DNA: TGCGCCAGCAGCCTCACCGGGACAGGAGGCGAAAAACTGTTTTTT.

At least ten counts were recorded for this clonotype. This rearrangement joins TRBV18 to TRBJ2-1; 10 nucleotides align to TRBD2. The junction had 12 bases not matched to a gene; V was cut back by 3 bases and J by 7 bases. Germline CDR1 and CDR2: KGHSH and LQKENI. The CDR3 loop spans 17 amino acids. DNA for the CDR3: TGTGCCAGCTCACCGCCTCGGACTAGCGGTGTGGGAAATGAGCAGTTCTTC. It specifies CASSPPRTSGVGNEQFF. Full variable domain (rest looked up from reference TRBV18 and TRBJ2-1): NAGVMQNPRHLVRRRGQEARLRCSPMKGHSHVYWYRQLPEEGLKFMVYLQKENIIDESGMPKERFSAEFPKEGPSILRIQQVVRGDSAAYFCASSPPRTSGVGNEQFFGPGTRLTVL.

This clonotype was observed at least ten times. The chain couples TRBV28 to TRBJ2-7, with D possibly being TRBD1 (6 bases). Germline V CDR1 and CDR2: MDHEN, SYDVKM. Trimming left V 1 base short and J 5 bases short, with 12 bases between. The CDR3 runs 14 residues. DNA for the CDR3: TGTGCCAGCAGTTTATATCAGGGGAGCAACGAGCAGTACTTC. Its protein product is CASSLYQGSNEQYF.

Written as DNA, the CDR3 is TGTGCCAGCAGCTTCCCCCCTTCTTTGGGTGAGCAGTTCTTC. It yields the protein CASSFPPSLGEQFF. This chain uses TRBV7-9 with TRBJ2-1; D gene unclear. The CDR3 extends over 14 amino acids. Trimming took 3 bases from V and 9 from J, leaving 15 bases between them. Germline V gene data show CDR1 as SEHNR and CDR2 as FQNEAQ (reference sequence). Filled out from reference TRBV7-9 and TRBJ2-1, the complete variable domain reads DTGVSQNPRHKITKRGQNVTFRCDPISEHNRLYWYRQTLGQGPEFLTYFQNEAQLEKSRLLSDRFSAERPKGSFSTLEIQRTEQGDSAMYLCASSFPPSLGEQFFGPGTRLTVL.

There are many counts of this clonotype. J is TRBJ2-7 and V is TRBV6-2 or TRBV6-3, with 8 nucleotides matching TRBD2. CDR3 length equals 14 residues. Germline CDR1 MNHEY, CDR2 SVGEGT. V lost 2 bases to trimming and J lost 6 bases; unmatched junction nucleotides: 6. CDR3 nucleotide sequence: TGTGCCAGCAGTTACACGGGAGGGCGGTCCGAGCAGTACTTC. This encodes CASSYTGGRSEQYF.

The table lists this clonotype with many counts. The chain uses TRBV30 and TRBJ2-1, with 8 bases fitting TRBD1. CDR1 GTSNPN and CDR2 SVGIG come from the germline V gene (reference sequence). J gave up 8 bases and V 0 bases, and 6 bases lay outside the gene matches. The CDR3 contains 14 residues. The CDR3 nucleotides are TGTGCCTGGAGTGTGGGACAGGTGTGGGATGAGCAGTTCTTC. It is translated as CAWSVGQVWDEQFF.

In this sample, this clonotype turned up a few times. This sequence joins TRBV27 and TRBJ1-2; 8 bases are shared with TRBD1. Trimming cost V 0 bases and J 3 bases; bases outside gene matches: 9. Germline V CDR1 and CDR2: MNHEY, SMNVEV (reference sequence). The CDR3 runs 17 residues. The CDR3 DNA reads TGTGCCAGCAGTTTATCGCCCCGGACAGGGTTAGACTATGGCTACACCTTC. Translated: CASSLSPRTGLDYGYTF.

This clonotype was seen ten or more times. The rearrangement links TRBV20-1 to TRBJ2-1; no clear D gene. The germline V and J ends were trimmed by 3 bases and 0 bases, with 12 bases remaining between them. This CDR3 has 15 residues. Germline V lookup: CDR1 DFQATT, CDR2 SNEGSKA (reference sequence). The CDR3 spells CSASTPFGSYNEQFF. For the CDR3, the DNA is TGCAGTGCTAGTACACCTTTCGGCTCCTACAATGAGCAGTTCTTC.

The chain carries TRBV20-1 and TRBJ2-5, with D hard to call. Trimming pared 0 bases from V and 3 bases from J, leaving 8 bases between. CDR3 length equals 13 residues. Germline values: CDR1 DFQATT, CDR2 SNEGSKA (reference sequence). The CDR3 loop is CSARDPPKETQYF. The CDR3 DNA reads TGCAGTGCTAGAGATCCGCCTAAAGAGACCCAGTACTTC.

This clonotype showed up just a few times. This chain joins TRBV6-1 and TRBJ1-5, with D uncertain. Germline V gene lookup returns CDR1 MNHNS and CDR2 SASEGT. The CDR3 runs 17 residues. Trimming cost V 8 bases and J 0 bases, with 20 bases left between them. As DNA, the CDR3 is TGTGCCAGCCGGTTGACCGGTAGCCTATATAGCAATCAGCCCCAGCATTTT. Residues: CASRLTGSLYSNQPQHF.

This clonotype showed up just a few times. The gene calls are TRBV20-1 and TRBJ2-1, with a possible D match to TRBD2 (6 bases). Trimming stripped 0 bases from V and 4 bases from J, with 16 bases between. Germline V gene data show CDR1 as DFQATT and CDR2 as SNEGSKA (reference sequence). CDR3 size: 16 residues. The CDR3 region has the DNA TGCAGTGCTAGAGATAGAGAGCGGGCCTTGTACAATGAGCAGTTCTTC. It translates to CSARDRERALYNEQFF.

This clonotype came up many times. V gene TRBV29-1 combines with J gene TRBJ2-1, with D perhaps assigned TRBD1 or TRBD2 (5 bases each). Trimming cost V 5 bases and J 12 bases, with 14 bases left between them. Germline-derived CDR1 and CDR2 are SQVTM and ANQGSEA. The CDR3 extends over 11 amino acids. The CDR3 DNA reads as TGCAGCGTTTCCACGGGGACCGGGCAGTTCTTC. As protein: CSVSTGTGQFF.

This clonotype has at least ten counts. This chain uses TRBV27 with TRBJ2-7, with a tentative D call TRBD1 (5 bases). The CDR3 consists of 14 residues. Germline-derived CDR1 and CDR2 are MNHEY and SMNVEV (reference sequence). Trimming took 4 bases from V and 3 from J, leaving 13 bases between them. The CDR3 sequence is CASSYTGYGYEQYF. The CDR3 DNA follows: TGTGCCAGCAGTTACACAGGTTACGGCTACGAGCAGTACTTC.

This clonotype has just a few counts. The J gene is TRBJ2-2, the V gene TRBV19, with 7 bases fitting TRBD2. This CDR3 comprises 15 residues. CDR1 and CDR2 (germline): LNHDA, SQIVND (reference sequence). J was trimmed by 6 bases and V by 8 bases; bases with no gene match: 12. For the CDR3, the DNA is TGTGCCAGTGAGGTTAGCGGGTTTCCGGCCGGGGAGCTGTTTTTT. It codes for CASEVSGFPAGELFF. The variable domain in full, completed from reference TRBV19 and TRBJ2-2, reads DGGITQSPKYLFRKEGQNVTLSCEQNLNHDAMYWYRQDPGQGLRLIYYSQIVNDFQKGDIAEGYSVSREKKESFPLTVTSAQKNPTAFYLCASEVSGFPAGELFFGEGSRLTVL.

The sample holds a few counts of this clonotype. The chain employs TRBV20-1 and TRBJ1-1, with 8 bases matching TRBD1. Looked up from germline, CDR1 is DFQATT and CDR2 is SNEGSKA (reference sequence). CDR3 length: 16 residues. V lost 2 bases to trimming and J lost 1 base; unmatched junction nucleotides: 9. In DNA, the CDR3 is TGCAGTGCTAGAAAAAACACAGGGGGGGGGAACACTGAAGCTTTCTTT. As protein: CSARKNTGGGNTEAFF.

In its sample, this clonotype was seen many times. V gene TRBV28 combines with J gene TRBJ1-2; D unresolved. The germline V gene has CDR1 MDHEN and CDR2 SYDVKM. The V end lost 3 bases, the J end lost 11 bases, and 19 bases lay between the germline ends. CDR3 length: 14 amino acids. CDR3: CASSFSHGRRGYTF. The CDR3 DNA reads as TGTGCCAGCAGTTTTTCGCACGGACGTAGAGGGTACACCTTC.

The CDR3 nucleotides read TGCGCCAGCAGTGAGTCGACCCCAGATACGCAGTATTTT. It codes for CASSESTPDTQYF. This chain links TRBV10-1 with TRBJ2-3; D is ambiguous. The CDR3 is 13 residues long. Germline V lookup: CDR1 WNHNN, CDR2 SYGVQD (reference sequence). V was cut by 0 bases and J by 4 bases, with 5 bases left in between.

This clonotype was counted ten times or more. The gene calls are TRBV7-9 and TRBJ2-3, with 11 positions matching TRBD2. Germline trimming cut 5 bases from V and 0 bases from J; bases unmatched to any gene: 13. Germline CDR1 and CDR2: SEHNR and FQNEAQ (reference sequence). The CDR3 consists of 19 residues. The CDR3 coding sequence is TGTGCCAGCAGCAAGGCGGGACTAGCGGAGACCAGAAGCACAGATACGCAGTATTTT. It encodes CASSKAGLAETRSTDTQYF.

This clonotype has ten or more counts. The rearrangement uses TRBV2 and TRBJ1-2; 8 nucleotides match TRBD1. CDR3 length: 12 amino acids. Germline V gives CDR1 SNHLY, CDR2 FYNNEI. Trimming removed 8 bases from V and 4 bases from J; junction bases left unmatched: 3. CDR3 residues: CASEDRGYGYTF. The CDR3 nucleotides read TGTGCCAGCGAAGACAGGGGCTATGGCTACACCTTC.